These 30 T cell receptor beta chains came from one sample sequenced in a study of CD8 T cells in Susac syndrome. Reverse transcription used 0.5 to 1 ug RNA and random hexamers. Each CDR3 protein gets one entry after TCRdb re-called the immunoSEQ multiplex PCR reads with MiXCR. The sample lists about 200,000 distinct CDR3 sequences, 90% to 95% seen once, with roughly 0.088% in the top ten. The sequenced material came from CD4+ T cells from PBMCs. Every receptor here comes from a human donor with multiple sclerosis.

The gene calls are TRBV20-1 and TRBJ2-1; D might be TRBD1 (6 bases). CDR1 and CDR2 from the germline V gene are DFQATT and SNEGSKA (reference sequence). V was pared by 6 bases and J by 7 bases, with 10 bases between. The CDR3 totals 11 residues. DNA of the CDR3: TGCAGTGCATCGAGGGGGAATGAGCAGTTCTTC. This gives the protein CSASRGNEQFF.

The chain uses TRBV6-2 or TRBV6-3 and TRBJ2-1; 11 nucleotides agree with TRBD2. CDR3 length: 17 residues. Germline trimming cut 0 bases from V and 3 bases from J; bases unmatched to any gene: 4. Germline CDR1 MNHEY, CDR2 SVGEGT. The CDR3 sequence is CASSYSPTSGVYNEQFF. CDR3 DNA: TGTGCCAGCAGTTACTCGCCGACTAGCGGGGTCTACAATGAGCAGTTCTTC.

The rearrangement links TRBV12-3 or TRBV12-4 to TRBJ2-3; 8 nucleotides match TRBD2. The CDR3 contains 16 residues. Unmatched junction bases numbered 5, after V lost 3 bases and J lost 0 bases. Written as DNA, the CDR3 is TGTGCCAGCAGTTTCCCTCCGGGGGGGAGCACAGATACGCAGTATTTT. This sequence encodes CASSFPPGGSTDTQYF.

The chain has TRBV5-1 and TRBJ1-1, with 9 bases matching TRBD1. The CDR3 totals 14 residues. Trimming at V came to 4 bases and at J to 8 bases, leaving 9 bases not matched to a gene. The germline gives CDR1 SGHRS, CDR2 YFSETQ. CDR3 bases: TGCGCCAGCAGCCCCTTCGGGACAGGGTACGAAGCTTTCTTT. This codes for CASSPFGTGYEAFF.

The chain recombines TRBV4-2 with TRBJ1-5; D might be TRBD1 (6 bases). The CDR3 contains 15 residues. The V gene's germline CDR1 is LGHNA and CDR2 YNFKEQ. Trimming cost V 4 bases and J 6 bases, with 16 bases left between them. CDR3 protein: CASSPTAGGGQPQHF. The CDR3 nucleotides read TGTGCCAGCAGCCCGACCGCGGGGGGCGGTCAGCCCCAGCATTTT.

The rearrangement uses TRBV5-1 and TRBJ2-7; 8 positions match TRBD2. Germline V gene lookup returns CDR1 SGHRS and CDR2 YFSETQ. The V gene end was trimmed by 6 bases and the J gene end by 6 bases; junction bases not matched to a gene: 11. The CDR3 extends over 14 amino acids. The CDR3 DNA is TGCGCCAGCACCAGCGGGAGACGGTCGTTCGAGCAGTACTTC. As protein: CASTSGRRSFEQYF. The entire variable domain, with the rest obtained from reference TRBV5-1 and TRBJ2-7, is as follows: KAGVTQTPRYLIKTRGQQVTLSCSPISGHRSVSWYQQTPGQGLQFLFEYFSETQRNKGNFPGRFSGRQFSNSRSEMNVSTLELGDSALYLCASTSGRRSFEQYFGPGTRLTVT.

CDR3 sequence reads: CASSLTGYTEAFF. For the CDR3, the DNA is TGTGCCAGCAGCCTGACAGGCTACACTGAAGCTTTCTTT. This sequence joins TRBV7-3 and TRBJ1-1, with TRBD1 as a possible D gene (6 bases). V dropped 5 bases and J dropped 3 bases, with 10 bases sitting between them. Germline assignment: CDR1 SGHTA and CDR2 FQGTGA. The CDR3 runs 13 residues. Drawing the rest from reference TRBV7-3 and TRBJ1-1, the complete variable domain is GAGVSQTPSNKVTEKGKYVELRCDPISGHTALYWYRQSLGQGPEFLIYFQGTGAADDSGLPNDRFFAVRPEGSVSTLKIQRTERGDSAVYLCASSLTGYTEAFFGQGTRLTVV.

This chain links TRBV3-1 with TRBJ1-1; the D gene is possibly TRBD1 (6 bases). The CDR3 extends over 14 amino acids. V was shortened by 4 bases and J by 6 bases, with 15 bases between the two germline ends. Germline CDR1 is LGHDT and CDR2 is YNNKEL (reference sequence). In nucleotides, the CDR3 is TGTGCCAGCAGCCCCCGCACAGGGACCGCTGAAGCTTTCTTT. Translation: CASSPRTGTAEAFF.

The V call is TRBV19, the J call TRBJ1-2; the D is unclear. With 4 bases removed from V and 6 bases from J, the gap between germline ends came to 3 bases. The CDR3 sequence is 10 residues long. Germline V CDR1 and CDR2: LNHDA, SQIVND (reference sequence). The CDR3 is CASSRDGYTF. In DNA form, the CDR3 reads TGTGCCAGTAGTAGAGATGGCTACACCTTC.

The chain links TRBV20-1 to TRBJ1-2, with TRBD1 matching 7 bases. Unmatched junction bases numbered 6, after V lost 4 bases and J lost 1 base. CDR1 is DFQATT, CDR2 SNEGSKA, per germline (reference sequence). This CDR3 spans 14 amino acids. CDR3 DNA sequence: TGCAGTGCTACTGTGACAGGGAGTAACTATGGCTACACCTTC. This encodes CSATVTGSNYGYTF.

The rearrangement uses TRBV7-9 and TRBJ2-2, with TRBD2 identical over 7 bases. The CDR3 has 16 residues. Germline V gene data show CDR1 as SEHNR and CDR2 as FQNEAQ (reference sequence). Trimming cost V 0 bases and J 1 base; bases outside gene matches: 2. The chain's CDR3 is CASSLASSGNTGELFF. The DNA of the CDR3 is TGTGCCAGCAGCTTAGCGTCTAGCGGGAACACCGGGGAGCTGTTTTTT.

This chain links TRBV20-1 with TRBJ2-7; D might be TRBD2 (5 bases). Trimming stripped 2 bases from V and 5 bases from J, with 19 bases between. The CDR3 consists of 15 residues. CDR1 and CDR2 from the germline V gene are DFQATT and SNEGSKA (reference sequence). In DNA form, the CDR3 reads TGCAGTGCTAGAAGGCCCCAAGGAGAGGGCCACGAGCAGTACTTC. It translates to CSARRPQGEGHEQYF.

The chain recombines TRBV11-3 with TRBJ2-7, with a tentative D call TRBD1 (6 bases). CDR3 length: 14 amino acids. Trimming shortened V by 3 bases and J by 6 bases, and 15 bases separated the two germline ends. CDR1 is SGHNT and CDR2 is YENEEA in the germline V gene. The CDR3 here is CASSLAGDRGEQYF. For the CDR3, the DNA is TGTGCCAGCAGCTTGGCAGGGGATCGTGGCGAGCAGTACTTC. The whole variable domain, filled in from reference TRBV11-3 and TRBJ2-7, reads EAGVVQSPRYKIIEKKQPVAFWCNPISGHNTLYWYLQNLGQGPELLIRYENEEAVDDSQLPKDRFSAERLKGVDSTLKIQPAELGDSAVYLCASSLAGDRGEQYFGPGTRLTVT.

V and J are TRBV20-1 and TRBJ2-3; no clear D gene. V was shortened by 6 bases and J by 4 bases, with 17 bases between the two germline ends. Germline CDR1 and CDR2: DFQATT and SNEGSKA (reference sequence). This CDR3 region has 14 residues. The CDR3: CSAVRPPGADTQYF. Here the CDR3 DNA reads TGCAGTGCAGTGCGTCCCCCTGGAGCAGATACGCAGTATTTT.

The chain has TRBV5-1 and TRBJ2-5; D not resolved. Germline CDR1 is SGHRS and CDR2 is YFSETQ. CDR3 size: 12 residues. V lost 0 bases to trimming and J lost 4 bases, with 4 bases between them. The CDR3 nucleotides are TGCGCCAGCAGCTTGGGCCTAGAGACCCAGTACTTC. Protein product: CASSLGLETQYF.

The rearrangement joins TRBV6-5 to TRBJ1-1, with TRBD1 matching 8 bases. CDR1 is MNHEY and CDR2 is SVGAGI in the germline V gene. V was pared by 7 bases and J by 5 bases, with 12 bases of the junction left unmatched. The CDR3 has 15 amino acids. The CDR3 DNA reads TGTGCCAGCACCCCCGGTCGGGACAGGTTAACTGAAGCTTTCTTT. Protein sequence: CASTPGRDRLTEAFF.

CDR3 bases: TGCAGTGCTAGAAAGGGGAGCGTCTCCTACGAGCAGTACTTC. This translates into CSARKGSVSYEQYF. The V gene is TRBV20-1, the J gene TRBJ2-7; D may correspond to TRBD1 or TRBD2 (5 bases each). This CDR3 spans 14 amino acids. From germline, CDR1 is DFQATT and CDR2 SNEGSKA (reference sequence). Trimming removed 2 bases at V and 0 bases at J, with 11 bases between.

This rearrangement joins TRBV12-3 or TRBV12-4 to TRBJ2-5; 7 positions agree with TRBD1. CDR3 length equals 13 residues. V shed 11 bases, J shed 2 bases, and the junction held 8 bases outside the gene matches. Here the CDR3 reads CACNRDRQETQYF. The CDR3 coding sequence is TGTGCCTGTAACCGGGACAGACAAGAGACCCAGTACTTC.

The V call is TRBV12-3 or TRBV12-4, the J call TRBJ1-5; no reliable D call. Trimming pared 7 bases from V and 0 bases from J, leaving 4 bases between. CDR3 size: 12 residues. For the CDR3, the DNA is TGTGCCAGCACCTTTAGCAATCAGCCCCAGCATTTT. Its protein is CASTFSNQPQHF.

The rearrangement links TRBV12-3 or TRBV12-4 to TRBJ1-1; TRBD1 matches at 7 bases. The ends lost 6 bases at V and 6 bases at J; junction bases unmatched: 10. CDR3 length: 14 residues. The CDR3 protein is CASSPGQMMAEAFF. CDR3 DNA: TGTGCCAGCAGCCCGGGACAGATGATGGCTGAAGCTTTCTTT.

The chain employs TRBV3-1 and TRBJ1-2; maybe TRBD1 (5 bases). The germline V gene has CDR1 LGHDT and CDR2 YNNKEL (reference sequence). There are 15 residues in the CDR3. Trimming removed 4 bases at V and 4 bases at J, with 16 bases between. As DNA, the CDR3 is TGTGCCAGCAGCCGAGCTGTGGGACCGTTCTATGGCTACACCTTC. As protein: CASSRAVGPFYGYTF.

The chain couples TRBV20-1 to TRBJ1-1; unclear D gene. This CDR3 has 14 residues. Per the germline V gene, CDR1 is DFQATT and CDR2 is SNEGSKA (reference sequence). The germline V and J ends were trimmed by 3 bases and 3 bases, with 14 bases remaining between them. The CDR3 reads CSASKVPQDTEAFF. In DNA form, the CDR3 reads TGCAGTGCTAGTAAAGTGCCCCAGGACACTGAAGCTTTCTTT.

This clonotype was seen a handful of times. The CDR3 nucleotides read TGTGCCAGCAGTTCCAGGGAGAACACTGAAGCTTTCTTT. Protein: CASSSRENTEAFF. This chain joins TRBV27 and TRBJ1-1, with D possibly being TRBD1 (5 bases). This CDR3 has 13 amino acids. From germline, CDR1 is MNHEY and CDR2 SMNVEV (reference sequence). Trimming removed 4 bases at V and 1 base at J, with 7 bases between.

The genes are TRBV25-1 and TRBJ1-1; D is undetermined. This CDR3 contains 15 residues. The ends were cut back, 3 bases at V and 1 base at J, with 12 bases in the middle. Germline values: CDR1 MGHDK, CDR2 SYGVNS. CDR3 protein: CASSDPGLANTEAFF. CDR3 DNA: TGTGCCAGCAGTGACCCAGGACTGGCGAACACTGAAGCTTTCTTT.

The V and J genes are TRBV18 and TRBJ1-1; D is ambiguous. Germline-derived CDR1 and CDR2 are KGHSH and LQKENI. CDR3 length: 14 amino acids. Between the trimmed V and J ends, which lost 3 bases and 1 base, there was a span of 9 bases. CDR3 loop: CASSPDKQNTEAFF. CDR3 in DNA: TGTGCCAGCTCACCTGACAAGCAGAACACTGAAGCTTTCTTT.

V and J are TRBV20-1 and TRBJ1-2; no clear D. The V end lost 3 bases, the J end lost 1 base, and 6 bases lay between the germline ends. Germline loops: CDR1 DFQATT, CDR2 SNEGSKA (reference sequence). This CDR3 is built from 12 residues. The CDR3, as DNA: TGCAGTGCTAGGGGGATTAACTATGGCTACACCTTC. Translated: CSARGINYGYTF.

The chain has TRBV2 and TRBJ2-5; 7 bases are shared with TRBD1. CDR3 length: 14 amino acids. The V and J ends lost 6 bases and 2 bases, in that order; junction bases with no gene match: 6. Germline V lookup: CDR1 SNHLY, CDR2 FYNNEI. CDR3 DNA sequence: TGTGCCAGCAGAGACAGGGTCCATCAAGAGACCCAGTACTTC. It is translated as CASRDRVHQETQYF.

This sequence joins TRBV3-1 and TRBJ2-1; no definite D call. Trimming took 4 bases from V and 10 from J, leaving 14 bases between them. The germline gives CDR1 LGHDT, CDR2 YNNKEL (reference sequence). The CDR3 is 13 residues long. The CDR3 loop is CASSLDRHSEQFF. The CDR3 nucleotides read TGTGCCAGCAGCCTCGACCGACATTCCGAGCAGTTCTTC.

J is TRBJ2-5 and V is TRBV9; D perhaps matches TRBD2 (6 bases). Between the trimmed V and J ends, which lost 3 bases and 5 bases, there was a span of 14 bases. This CDR3 is built from 14 residues. CDR1 SGDLS and CDR2 YYNGEE come from the germline V gene. The CDR3 protein is CASSARGTLETQYF. CDR3 bases: TGTGCCAGCAGCGCCCGCGGGACGTTGGAGACCCAGTACTTC.

The chain links TRBV18 to TRBJ2-6, with 7 nucleotides matching TRBD2. This CDR3 is 15 amino acids long. Germline assignment: CDR1 KGHSH and CDR2 LQKENI. V was clipped by 10 bases and J by 4 bases; unmatched bases: 10. CDR3 loop: CANSRREAGANVLTF. The CDR3 DNA follows: TGTGCCAACTCGCGTCGGGAGGCCGGGGCCAACGTCCTGACTTTC.